A single sample gave rise to the 17 T cell receptor beta chains below, sequenced in a study of PD-1 blockade in classical Hodgkin lymphoma. Method: immunoSEQ multiplex PCR; TCRdb's copy keeps in-frame clones and lacks some. Here the sample spans 100,000 to 120,000 clones, about 88% being singletons. Each and every patient relapsed after autologous stem cell transplantation, and patients got differing brentuximab vedotin exposure. Here the sequenced sample was peripheral blood mononuclear cells (PBMCs), taken before the second cycle of nivolumab. Every receptor here comes from a human donor with classical Hodgkin lymphoma.

The genes are TRBV9 and TRBJ2-1; tentatively, D is TRBD2 (6 bases). CDR1 and CDR2 from the germline V gene are SGDLS and YYNGEE. Trimming took 0 bases from V and 5 from J, leaving 12 bases between them. The CDR3 extends over 15 amino acids. DNA of the CDR3: TGTGCCAGCAGCGTAGAAGTAGCGGAAAACAATGAGCAGTTCTTC. Protein: CASSVEVAENNEQFF.

This rearrangement joins TRBV10-3 to TRBJ1-3; no clear D gene. Trimming left V 4 bases short and J 0 bases short, with 7 bases between. Germline V gives CDR1 ENHRY, CDR2 SYGVKD. CDR3 size: 14 residues. In DNA form, the CDR3 reads TGTGCCATCAGTGTGGGGAGCTCTGGAAACACCATATATTTT. This encodes CAISVGSSGNTIYF.

As to this clone: The same CDR3 is also encoded by other DNA sequences in this sample. The chain carries TRBV19 and TRBJ1-5; 7 bases match TRBD1. V was clipped by 5 bases and J by 4 bases; unmatched bases: 5. This CDR3 spans 14 amino acids. Germline CDR1 reads LNHDA; CDR2 reads SQIVND (reference sequence). CDR3: CASSPGQKNQPQHF. In DNA, the CDR3 is TGTGCCAGTAGTCCGGGACAGAAGAATCAGCCCCAGCATTTT.

This clone turned up a few times. The gene calls are TRBV6-5 and TRBJ1-2; perhaps TRBD1 as D (5 bases). CDR1 MNHEY and CDR2 SVGAGI come from the germline V gene. V lost 7 bases and J 4 bases, leaving 10 bases between the germline ends. The CDR3 totals 12 residues. DNA of the CDR3: TGTGCCAGCAAAGAGGGGAGCTATGGCTACACCTTC. It translates to CASKEGSYGYTF.

V and J are TRBV5-4 and TRBJ2-1; 8 bases agree with TRBD2. The CDR3 loop spans 14 amino acids. In germline, CDR1 is SGHNT, CDR2 YYREEE (reference sequence). With 2 bases clipped from V and 12 bases from J, the junction kept 10 bases outside the gene matches. CDR3 coding DNA: TGTGCCAGCAGCTTACTAGCGGCCGAACCGGTGCAGTTCTTC. It encodes CASSLLAAEPVQFF.

The chain combines TRBV7-9 with TRBJ1-2; D ambiguous. CDR1 and CDR2 from the germline V gene are SEHNR and FQNEAQ (reference sequence). The CDR3 sequence is 13 residues long. The V and J ends lost 4 bases and 0 bases respectively, with 6 bases between them. The CDR3 region is CASSYDTNYGYTF. DNA of the CDR3: TGTGCCAGCAGCTATGACACTAACTATGGCTACACCTTC.

CDR3 nucleotide sequence: TGTGCCAGCAGCCAGGGGACAGGGGGCTTCCCGAACACCGGGGAGCTGTTTTTT. Protein: CASSQGTGGFPNTGELFF. The chain uses TRBV14 and TRBJ2-2; 12 bases are a match to TRBD1. The CDR3 covers 18 residues. J lost 0 bases, V lost 3 bases, and 5 bases had no gene match. In germline, CDR1 is SGHDN, CDR2 FVKESK.

The chain carries TRBV7-9 and TRBJ1-1; no firm D call. From germline, CDR1 is SEHNR and CDR2 FQNEAQ (reference sequence). V lost 7 bases to trimming and J lost 0 bases, with 15 bases between them. The CDR3 is 15 residues long. This chain's CDR3 is CASTSSGAMNTEAFF. CDR3 nucleotides: TGTGCCAGCACCTCCTCGGGAGCCATGAACACTGAAGCTTTCTTT.

This chain links TRBV11-3 with TRBJ2-5, with TRBD1 matching 9 bases. Losses at the gene ends were 5 bases for V and 4 bases for J; bases not matched to a gene: 2. The CDR3 has 13 residues. CDR1 and CDR2 (germline): SGHNT, YENEEA. In DNA form, the CDR3 reads TGTGCCAGCAGCAACAGGGGGCGAGAGACCCAGTACTTC. Translated, it gives CASSNRGRETQYF.

This sequence joins TRBV10-1 and TRBJ2-1; TRBD2 matches 11 bases. Losses at the gene ends were 5 bases for V and 0 bases for J; bases not matched to a gene: 15. This CDR3 contains 20 residues. Per the germline V gene, CDR1 is WNHNN and CDR2 is SYGVQD (reference sequence). CDR3 sequence: CASSRGWGLAEISSYNEQFF. In nucleotides, the CDR3 is TGCGCCAGCAGTAGGGGCTGGGGACTAGCGGAGATTAGCTCCTACAATGAGCAGTTCTTC.

This clone was detected a few times. The chain employs TRBV5-1 and TRBJ1-1; 8 bases are a match to TRBD1. The germline gives CDR1 SGHRS, CDR2 YFSETQ. This CDR3 is 15 amino acids long. Unmatched junction bases numbered 7, after V lost 3 bases and J lost 3 bases. CDR3 DNA sequence: TGCGCCAGCAGCTCACCCGACAGGGGTGACACTGAAGCTTTCTTT. Amino acid sequence: CASSSPDRGDTEAFF.

This clone was picked up one time. The chain recombines TRBV7-9 with TRBJ1-2, with TRBD1 identical over 8 bases. The germline V gene has CDR1 SEHNR and CDR2 FQNEAQ (reference sequence). The CDR3 is made up of 16 amino acids. V gave up 1 base and J gave up 2 bases; unmatched junction bases: 6. The CDR3 sequence is CASSLVQGAPNYGYTF. As DNA, the CDR3 is TGTGCCAGCAGCTTAGTTCAGGGGGCCCCAAACTATGGCTACACCTTC.

The genes are TRBV19 and TRBJ1-5; D may be TRBD1 (5 bases). The CDR3 runs to 12 residues. The germline V gene has CDR1 LNHDA and CDR2 SQIVND (reference sequence). The V and J ends lost 10 bases and 2 bases respectively, with 9 bases between them. This CDR3 reads CATRGGNQPQHF. The CDR3 nucleotides are TGTGCCACAAGGGGTGGCAATCAGCCCCAGCATTTT.

V is TRBV5-1 and J is TRBJ1-1; 7 positions agree with TRBD1. Per germline, CDR1 SGHRS and CDR2 YFSETQ. V lost 4 bases and J lost 2; bases outside the gene matches: 5. This CDR3 has 14 residues. The CDR3 is CASSQGQTNTEAFF. The CDR3 DNA reads TGCGCCAGCAGCCAGGGACAGACAAACACTGAAGCTTTCTTT.

The chain recombines TRBV19 with TRBJ1-5; maybe TRBD1 (5 bases). The V end lost 6 bases, the J end lost 6 bases, and 21 bases lay between the germline ends. The CDR3 totals 16 residues. The germline gives CDR1 LNHDA, CDR2 SQIVND (reference sequence). The CDR3 reads CASSPESRRERQPQHF. CDR3 nucleotide sequence: TGTGCCAGTAGCCCTGAATCCCGCAGGGAACGTCAGCCCCAGCATTTT.

The chain has TRBV11-2 and TRBJ2-1; TRBD2 agrees at 10 bases. Losses at the gene ends were 4 bases for V and 5 bases for J; bases not matched to a gene: 8. The CDR3 spans 16 residues. Looked up from germline, CDR1 is SGHAT and CDR2 is FQNNGV. This chain's CDR3 is CASSSGLAEWDNEQFF. In nucleotides, the CDR3 is TGTGCCAGCAGCTCCGGACTAGCGGAATGGGACAATGAGCAGTTCTTC.

The chain combines TRBV9 with TRBJ1-1, with D unresolved. The V gene's germline CDR1 is SGDLS and CDR2 YYNGEE. V was cut by 4 bases and J by 0 bases, with 7 bases left in between. This CDR3 spans 13 amino acids. CDR3: CASSFLMNTEAFF. Written as DNA, the CDR3 is TGTGCCAGCAGCTTCCTCATGAACACTGAAGCTTTCTTT.